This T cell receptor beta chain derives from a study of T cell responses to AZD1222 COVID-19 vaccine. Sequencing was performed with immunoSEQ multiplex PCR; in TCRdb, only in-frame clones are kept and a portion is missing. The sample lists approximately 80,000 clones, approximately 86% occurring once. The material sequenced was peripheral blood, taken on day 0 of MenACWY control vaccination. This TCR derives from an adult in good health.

In DNA form, the CDR3 reads TGTGCCATCGGGGCGGACGGTGAGGTAAACACCATATATTTT. Translated: CAIGADGEVNTIYF. The chain carries TRBV10-3 and TRBJ1-3, with a tentative D call TRBD1 (5 bases). CDR3 length equals 14 residues. V was clipped by 8 bases and J by 6 bases, with 17 bases between them. Germline V CDR1 and CDR2: ENHRY, SYGVKD.